This TCR beta chain was profiled in a study of Ad26.COV2.S vaccination and SARS-CoV-2 variants (dated by TCRdb to about 2021). Study-wide context: Donors in the vaccine arm were drawn from COV1001, a phase I-IIa trial of Ad26.COV2.S in healthy adults that was multicentre, randomized, double-blind and placebo-controlled. Trial participants were randomized into five groups of five: low-dose or high-dose Ad26.COV2.S given once or twice, or placebo on both occasions. Investigators did not know the trial group allocation while performing experiments and assessing outcomes. The TCR-sequenced set comprised around 30 samples: approximately 20 Ad26.COV2.S vaccine recipients, 5 placebo recipients and 8 SARS-CoV-2 convalescent individuals. Ad26.COV2.S was administered intramuscularly at a dose of 5x10^10 or 1x10^11 viral particles, either as one shot or as two shots given 56 days apart. Sequencing of the TCRbeta repertoire served to evaluate the specificity and breadth of SARS-CoV-2-reactive T cell receptors following Ad26.COV2.S vaccination.

The immunoSEQ Assay was the method used to sequence TCRbeta CDR3 regions. After extraction, genomic DNA underwent amplification by bias-controlled multiplex PCR, followed by high-throughput sequencing. The authors' analysis ran thus. To quantify the absolute abundance of every unique TCRbeta CDR3 region, sequences were collapsed and filtered. T cell fraction was estimated by normalizing TCRbeta template counts to usable DNA, which was measured by amplifying reference genes present in all nucleated cells. Repertoire TCRs were annotated as SARS-CoV-2-specific when V gene, CDR3 amino acid sequence and J gene were exactly matched to a known reactive TCR set. MIRA supplied the reference SARS-CoV-2 TCR set, which was filtered for enrichment in COVID-19-positive ImmuneCODE repertoires so that public or cross-reactive TCRs were removed. Using the MIRA antigens, annotated TCRs were further analysed by specific ORF or by position within an ORF. Depth was the summed frequency of annotated unique rearrangements, while breadth was defined as annotated unique rearrangements over total unique productive rearrangements. Group comparisons of TCR breadth used two-sided Wilcoxon rank-sum tests. The source is immuneACCESS, and TCRdb retained only in-frame sequences with V and J called. Part of the clones is not carried over; for the studies checked, unresolved V genes explain less than half of this, and the remainder is unexplained. That table gives V, J and clone size, and the DNA gave D and trimming. The sample profile shows about 330,000 clones; 85% to 90% of them were found once. The biggest ten clones account for 5% to 6.5% of the sample.

General study outcomes and caveats: The study lacked the statistical power to compare responses across vaccine doses or regimens. Higher spike-specific TCR breadth was observed in Ad26.COV2.S recipients than in placebo recipients (P = 0.0014). Non-spike TCR breadth was comparable between vaccine and placebo recipients, consistent with the vaccine containing only spike. After vaccination, spike-specific CD8+ and CD4+ T cell responses were reported to show substantial breadth. The authors noted that total T cell responses may have been underestimated by the TCR breadth and depth analyses.

In regard to this clone: Its cognate antigen has yet to be identified. No base quality values were provided; no much bigger clone lies one nucleotide off.

The CDR3 contains 14 residues, cysteine and phenylalanine counted. The CDR3 DNA has 42 bases and is translated from base 1. The trim is 6 bases for V and 3 bases for J, with a gap of 11 bases between the germline ends. CDR1 MNHEY and CDR2 SVGAGI are derived from the germline V gene. The sample's treatment or condition label, decoded: roughly 18 received Ad26.COV2.S at low or high dose, single or two shots; roughly five received placebo; per-sample allocation not given. For vaccine and placebo recipients, the sequenced repertoires came from samples collected on day 63 after the first injection. Between 29 July and 7 August 2020, Cohort 1b enrolled fewer than 30 adults aged 18-55 years at one site in Boston, USA. As a vaccine, Ad26.COV2.S was a replication-incompetent adenovirus type 26 vector that expressed a prefusion-stabilized SARS-CoV-2 spike protein derived from the original Wuhan strain.

The chain uses TRBV6-5 and TRBJ1-4; no D segment can be confidently identified. This TCR was recovered from a person aged 18-65 years who received the Ad26.COV2.S COVID-19 vaccine or a placebo. The sample in question was peripheral blood, obtained in a trial of Ad26.COV2.S vaccine versus placebo. The CDR3 region reads CASRRPSSNEKLFF. The DNA is TGTGCCAGCAGGAGACCGTCTTCTAATGAAAAACTGTTTTTT.